Below are 13 T cell receptor beta chains sequenced from a single sample in a study of tumour-infiltrating T cells in Burkitt lymphoma. Clones were sequenced by immunoSEQ multiplex PCR, and TCRdb holds only the in-frame ones, with some missing. The data contain about 15,000 clones, just under 80% of them singletons. Specimen: tumor tissue. The receptors shown here come from a human donor with diffuse large B-cell lymphoma.

This chain joins TRBV10-3 and TRBJ2-3; no clear D. Trimming pared 3 bases from V and 5 bases from J, leaving 9 bases between. This CDR3 spans 13 amino acids. CDR1 and CDR2 (germline): ENHRY, SYGVKD. CDR3 residues: CAISDSVGDTQYF. As DNA, the CDR3 is TGTGCCATCAGTGACTCGGTGGGAGATACGCAGTATTTT.

The chain combines TRBV9 with TRBJ1-1, with unresolved D. The CDR3 has 13 amino acids. Per germline, CDR1 SGDLS and CDR2 YYNGEE. V gave up 6 bases and J gave up 1 base, with 10 bases separating them. The CDR3 DNA reads TGTGCCAGCAATAGGGCTGCGAACACTGAAGCTTTCTTT. Amino acid sequence: CASNRAANTEAFF.

The chain combines TRBV14 with TRBJ2-3; D uncertain. The CDR3 has 12 residues. The V end lost 4 bases, the J end lost 10 bases, and 12 bases lay between the germline ends. Germline V lookup: CDR1 SGHDN, CDR2 FVKESK. The CDR3 DNA reads as TGTGCCAGCAGCCTTGGACCTGCTCCGCAGTATTTT. Translating it yields CASSLGPAPQYF.

The rearrangement uses TRBV15 and TRBJ2-2, with 8 nucleotides matching TRBD1. This CDR3 has 14 residues. The V gene's germline CDR1 is LNHNV and CDR2 YYDKDF (reference sequence). The V segment lost 8 bases and the J segment 5 bases; nucleotides outside the gene matches: 7. DNA of the CDR3: TGTGCCACCTTGGACAGGGACGGGACCGGGGAGCTGTTTTTT. Translated, it gives CATLDRDGTGELFF. Looking up the rest from reference TRBV15 and TRBJ2-2 gives the full variable domain: DAMVIQNPRYQVTQFGKPVTLSCSQTLNHNVMYWYQQKSSQAPKLLFHYYDKDFNNEADTPDNFQSRRPNTSFCFLDIRSPGLGDTAMYLCATLDRDGTGELFFGEGSRLTVL.

By share, this clone counts as large. The V and J genes are TRBV5-1 and TRBJ2-1; 7 bases match TRBD1. From germline, CDR1 is SGHRS and CDR2 YFSETQ. Trimming cost V 0 bases and J 10 bases; bases outside gene matches: 4. There are 13 residues in the CDR3. The CDR3 DNA follows: TGCGCCAGCAGCTTGGGAACAGGGGTCGAGCAGTTCTTC. Translating it yields CASSLGTGVEQFF.

The rearrangement links TRBV25-1 to TRBJ2-5; 11 nucleotides agree with TRBD2. The CDR3 has 14 amino acids. The germline CDR1 and CDR2 sequences are MGHDK and SYGVNS. V shed 5 bases and J 6 bases; nucleotides not matched to a gene: 5. CDR3 sequence: CASSSSGGSQTQYF. CDR3 bases: TGTGCCAGCAGTTCTAGCGGGGGGAGTCAGACCCAGTACTTC.

The rearrangement links TRBV27 to TRBJ1-4; no clear D gene. V lost 3 bases to trimming and J lost 7 bases, with 9 bases between them. CDR1 MNHEY and CDR2 SMNVEV come from the germline V gene (reference sequence). The CDR3 length is 13 residues. CDR3 sequence: CASSFQIGEKLFF. CDR3 in DNA: TGTGCCAGCAGTTTTCAGATTGGTGAAAAACTGTTTTTT. Based on the CDR3 plus reference TRBV27 and TRBJ1-4, the full variable domain is EAQVTQNPRYLITVTGKKLTVTCSQNMNHEYMSWYRQDPGLGLRQIYYSMNVEVTDKGDVPEGYKVSRKEKRNFPLILESPSPNQTSLYFCASSFQIGEKLFFGSGTQLSVL.

This chain joins TRBV10-3 and TRBJ2-1, with unresolved D. This CDR3 has 11 amino acids. V was clipped by 7 bases and J by 6 bases, with 7 bases between them. CDR1 ENHRY and CDR2 SYGVKD come from the germline V gene. CDR3 in amino acids: CAIMASNEQFF. Here the CDR3 DNA reads TGTGCCATCATGGCGTCCAATGAGCAGTTCTTC.

V is TRBV4-1 and J is TRBJ1-2, with a weak D call TRBD1 (6 bases). The CDR3 has 16 residues. V lost 0 bases, J lost 3 bases, and 14 bases lay in between. The germline gives CDR1 MGHRA, CDR2 YSYEKL. CDR3 protein: CASSQDPYRADYGYTF. The DNA of the CDR3 is TGCGCCAGCAGCCAAGATCCCTACAGGGCTGACTATGGCTACACCTTC.

The chain has TRBV7-9 and TRBJ2-1; D remains ambiguous. The CDR3 covers 14 residues. Deletions cut 1 base from V and 0 bases from J, with 4 bases between. The germline gives CDR1 SEHNR, CDR2 FQNEAQ (reference sequence). CDR3 DNA sequence: TGTGCCAGCAGCTTAGGCAGCTCCTACAATGAGCAGTTCTTC. Translation: CASSLGSSYNEQFF.

The chain couples TRBV27 to TRBJ1-1, with 8 positions matching TRBD1. J was trimmed by 7 bases and V by 7 bases; bases with no gene match: 8. This CDR3 spans 13 amino acids. The germline gives CDR1 MNHEY, CDR2 SMNVEV (reference sequence). In DNA form, the CDR3 reads TGTGCCAGCATTAATACCGGGACAGGTGAAGCTTTCTTT. Translated, it gives CASINTGTGEAFF.

This chain links TRBV7-2 with TRBJ1-2; D may be TRBD1 (5 bases). V gave up 3 bases and J gave up 0 bases, with 8 bases separating them. The CDR3 has 14 residues. Germline CDR1 reads SGHTA; CDR2 reads FQGNSA. The CDR3, as DNA: TGTGCCAGCAGCTTTCCGACAGCTAACTATGGCTACACCTTC. Translated, it gives CASSFPTANYGYTF. Drawing the rest from reference TRBV7-2 and TRBJ1-2, the complete variable domain is GAGVSQSPSNKVTEKGKDVELRCDPISGHTALYWYRQSLGQGLEFLIYFQGNSAPDKSGLPSDRFSAERTGGSVSTLTIQRTQQEDSAVYLCASSFPTANYGYTFGSGTRLTVV.

The V call is TRBV12-5, the J call TRBJ2-1; either TRBD1 or TRBD2 may supply D (5 bases each). V was pared by 7 bases and J by 2 bases, with 21 bases between. The germline V gene has CDR1 LGHNT and CDR2 FRNRAP. This CDR3 contains 17 residues. The CDR3 loop is CASALAGTHIAYNEQFF. In DNA, the CDR3 is TGTGCTAGTGCCCTAGCCGGGACCCATATTGCCTACAATGAGCAGTTCTTC.